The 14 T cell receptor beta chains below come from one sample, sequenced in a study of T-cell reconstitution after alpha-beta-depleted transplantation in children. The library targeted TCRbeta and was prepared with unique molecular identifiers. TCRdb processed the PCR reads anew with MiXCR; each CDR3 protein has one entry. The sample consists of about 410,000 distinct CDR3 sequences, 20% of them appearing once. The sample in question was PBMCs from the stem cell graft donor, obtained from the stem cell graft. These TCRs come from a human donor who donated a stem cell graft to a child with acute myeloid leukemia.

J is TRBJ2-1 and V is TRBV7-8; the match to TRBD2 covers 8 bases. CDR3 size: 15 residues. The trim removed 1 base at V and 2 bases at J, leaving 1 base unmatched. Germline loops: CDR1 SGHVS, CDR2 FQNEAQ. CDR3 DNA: TGTGCCAGCAGCTTAGAGACTAGCGCCTACAATGAGCAGTTCTTC. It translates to CASSLETSAYNEQFF.

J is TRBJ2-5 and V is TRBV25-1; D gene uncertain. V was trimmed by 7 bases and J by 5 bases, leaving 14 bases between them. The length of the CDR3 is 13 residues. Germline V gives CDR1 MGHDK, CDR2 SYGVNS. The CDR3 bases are TGTGCCAGCACCAGTGGGAATCGGGAGACCCAGTACTTC. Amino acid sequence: CASTSGNRETQYF.

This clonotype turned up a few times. The CDR3 DNA follows: TGCGCCAGCAGCTTGCATGGCGGGAACACTGAAGCTTTCTTT. Its protein product is CASSLHGGNTEAFF. V usage is TRBV5-1 and J usage is TRBJ1-1; D remains unclear. The CDR3 is 14 residues long. V was trimmed by 1 base and J by 1 base, leaving 8 bases between them. Germline V gene sequence: CDR1 SGHRS, CDR2 YFSETQ.

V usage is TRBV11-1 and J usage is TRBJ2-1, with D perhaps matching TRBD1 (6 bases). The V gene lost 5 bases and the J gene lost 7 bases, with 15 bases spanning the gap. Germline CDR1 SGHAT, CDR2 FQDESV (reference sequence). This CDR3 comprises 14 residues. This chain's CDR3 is CASSPTGLGNEQFF. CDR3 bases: TGTGCCAGCAGCCCGACAGGACTCGGGAATGAGCAGTTCTTC.

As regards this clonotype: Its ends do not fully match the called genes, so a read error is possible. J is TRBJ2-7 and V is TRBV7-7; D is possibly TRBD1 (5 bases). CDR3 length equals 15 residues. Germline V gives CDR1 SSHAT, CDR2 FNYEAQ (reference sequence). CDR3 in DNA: TGTGCTAGCAGCTTAGGGCAGGGTTACTCCTACGAGCAGTACTTC. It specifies CASSLGQGYSYEQYF.

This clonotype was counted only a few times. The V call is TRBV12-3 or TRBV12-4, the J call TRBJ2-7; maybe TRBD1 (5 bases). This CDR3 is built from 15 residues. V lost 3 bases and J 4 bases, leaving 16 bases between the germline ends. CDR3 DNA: TGTGCCAGCAGTTTGCAGGGCCCGACGAAGTACGAGCAGTACTTC. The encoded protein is CASSLQGPTKYEQYF.

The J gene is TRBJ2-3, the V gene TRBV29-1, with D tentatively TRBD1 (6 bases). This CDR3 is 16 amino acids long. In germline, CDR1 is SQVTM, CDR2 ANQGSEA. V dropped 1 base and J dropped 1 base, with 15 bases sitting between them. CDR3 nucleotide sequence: TGCAGCGTTGAAGGAACGAGGGCAGGGGGCACAGATACGCAGTATTTT. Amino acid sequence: CSVEGTRAGGTDTQYF.

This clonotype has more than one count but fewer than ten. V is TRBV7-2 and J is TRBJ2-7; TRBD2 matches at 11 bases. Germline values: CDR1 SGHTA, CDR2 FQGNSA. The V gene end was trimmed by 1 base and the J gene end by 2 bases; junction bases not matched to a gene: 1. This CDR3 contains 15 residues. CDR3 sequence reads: CASSLVLAGAYEQYF. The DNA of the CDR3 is TGTGCCAGCAGCTTAGTACTAGCGGGAGCCTACGAGCAGTACTTC.

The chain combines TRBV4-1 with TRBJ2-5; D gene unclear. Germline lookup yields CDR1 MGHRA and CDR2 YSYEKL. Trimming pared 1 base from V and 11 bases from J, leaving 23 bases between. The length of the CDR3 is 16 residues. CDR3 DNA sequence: TGCGCCAGCAGCCAAGTTTTATTAGGGCCATCCATTTCTCAGTACTTC. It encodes CASSQVLLGPSISQYF.

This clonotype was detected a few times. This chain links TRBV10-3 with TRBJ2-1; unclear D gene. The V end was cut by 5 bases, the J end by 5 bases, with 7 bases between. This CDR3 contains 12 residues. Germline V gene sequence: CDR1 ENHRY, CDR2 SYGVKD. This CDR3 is CAISSRDNEQFF. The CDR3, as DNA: TGTGCCATCAGTTCAAGGGACAATGAGCAGTTCTTC.

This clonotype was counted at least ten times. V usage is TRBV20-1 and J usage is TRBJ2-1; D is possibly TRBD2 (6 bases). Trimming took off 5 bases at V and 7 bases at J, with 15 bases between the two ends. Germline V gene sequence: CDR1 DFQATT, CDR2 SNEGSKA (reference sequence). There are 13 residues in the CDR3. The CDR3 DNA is TGCAGTGCTCCCCGGATGGGGGGAAATGAGCAGTTCTTC. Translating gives CSAPRMGGNEQFF.

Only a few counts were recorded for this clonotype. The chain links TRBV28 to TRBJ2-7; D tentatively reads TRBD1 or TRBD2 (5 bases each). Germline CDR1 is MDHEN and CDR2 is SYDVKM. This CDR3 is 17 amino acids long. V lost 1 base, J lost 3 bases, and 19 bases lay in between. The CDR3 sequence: CASSLSGPARKDYEQYF. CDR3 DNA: TGTGCCAGCAGTTTATCGGGACCCGCAAGGAAGGACTACGAGCAGTACTTC.

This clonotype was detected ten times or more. The CDR3 bases are TGCAGTGCTAGGCAGGGGCGGGACACTGAAGCTTTCTTT. This gives the protein CSARQGRDTEAFF. The chain uses TRBV20-1 and TRBJ1-1, with D maybe TRBD1 (6 bases). The CDR3 runs to 13 residues. CDR1 and CDR2 from the germline V gene are DFQATT and SNEGSKA (reference sequence). Trimming left V 3 bases short and J 3 bases short, with 11 bases between.

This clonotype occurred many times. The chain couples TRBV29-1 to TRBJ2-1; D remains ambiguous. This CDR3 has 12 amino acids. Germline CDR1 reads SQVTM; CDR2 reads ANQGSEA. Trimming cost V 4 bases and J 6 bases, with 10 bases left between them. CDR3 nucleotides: TGCAGCGTTGTCGGGTTTGGCAATGAGCAGTTCTTC. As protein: CSVVGFGNEQFF.